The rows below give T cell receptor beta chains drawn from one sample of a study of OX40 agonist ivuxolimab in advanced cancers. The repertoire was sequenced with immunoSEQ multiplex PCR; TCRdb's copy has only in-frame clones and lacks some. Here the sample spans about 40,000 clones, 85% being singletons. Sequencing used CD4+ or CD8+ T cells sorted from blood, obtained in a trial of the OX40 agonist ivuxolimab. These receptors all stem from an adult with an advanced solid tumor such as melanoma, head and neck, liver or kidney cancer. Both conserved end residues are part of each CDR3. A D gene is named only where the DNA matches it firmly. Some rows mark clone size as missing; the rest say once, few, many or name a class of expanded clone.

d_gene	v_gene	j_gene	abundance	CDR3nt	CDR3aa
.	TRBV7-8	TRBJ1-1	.	TGTGCCAGCAGCCCCCGGGGTGGAGGAATGAACACTGAAGCTTTCTTT	CASSPRGGGMNTEAFF
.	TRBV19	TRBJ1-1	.	TGTGCCAGTAGTATCGGGGTTGTCATGAACACTGAAGCTTTCTTT	CASSIGVVMNTEAFF
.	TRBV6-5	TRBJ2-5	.	TGTGCCAGCTGGGCGTCGGAGACCCAGTACTTC	CASWASETQYF
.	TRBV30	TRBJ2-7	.	TGTGCCTGGAGTGGGAGTAACTCCTACGAGCAGTACTTC	CAWSGSNSYEQYF
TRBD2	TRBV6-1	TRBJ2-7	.	TGTGCCAGCAGTGAAGGTCCGGGACTAATCTACGAGCAGTACTTC	CASSEGPGLIYEQYF
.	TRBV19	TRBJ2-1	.	TGTGCCAGTAGTATAGACAGGGGGGTGCACAATGAGCAGTTCTTC	CASSIDRGVHNEQFF
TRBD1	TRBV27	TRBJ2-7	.	TGTGCCAGCAGTCTTGCCCCGACAGGGGCCTACGAGCAGTACTTC	CASSLAPTGAYEQYF
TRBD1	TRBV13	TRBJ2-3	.	TGTGCCAGCAGCCAGGGACAGGGGGCGACAGATACGCAGTATTTT	CASSQGQGATDTQYF
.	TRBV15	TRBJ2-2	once	TGTGCCACCACGGAGAGACTCAACACCGGGGAGCTGTTTTTT	CATTERLNTGELFF
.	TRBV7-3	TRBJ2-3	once	TGTGCCAGCAGCTTAAGCCCTGGAGGAGATACGCAGTATTTT	CASSLSPGGDTQYF
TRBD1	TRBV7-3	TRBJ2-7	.	TGTGCCAGCAGCTTAGAAGCAGGGGGTCCCTACGAGCAGTACTTC	CASSLEAGGPYEQYF
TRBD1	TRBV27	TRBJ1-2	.	TGTGCCAGCAGCACCGCCGGGACAGGGTACGGCTACACCTTC	CASSTAGTGYGYTF
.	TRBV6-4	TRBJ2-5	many	TGTGCCAGCAGTGACGGTGAACAAGAGACCCAGTACTTC	CASSDGEQETQYF
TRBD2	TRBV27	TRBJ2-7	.	TGTGCCAGCAGTCAAACTAGCGATTCCTACGAGCAGTACTTC	CASSQTSDSYEQYF
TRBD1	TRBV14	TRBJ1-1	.	TGTGCCAGCAGCCAAGATCTCCCCGCAGGGGGGGGTACTGAAGCTTTCTTT	CASSQDLPAGGGTEAFF
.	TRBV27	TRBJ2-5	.	TGTGCCACCCGACCAAATAGGTTCCAAGAGACCCAGTACTTC	CATRPNRFQETQYF
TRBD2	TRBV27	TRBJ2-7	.	TGTGCCAGCAGTTTATCGGCGGGAGTATACGAGCAGTACTTC	CASSLSAGVYEQYF
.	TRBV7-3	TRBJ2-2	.	TGTGCCAGCAGCCCCGGACTTCCTACAGGCGGGGAGCTGTTTTTT	CASSPGLPTGGELFF
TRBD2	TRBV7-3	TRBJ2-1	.	TGTGCCAGCAGCTTGAGCGGGAGTTACGGCAATGAGCAGTTCTTC	CASSLSGSYGNEQFF
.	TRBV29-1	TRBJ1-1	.	TGCAGCGTTGAAGAGGGGCGGGGATTCACTGAAGCTTTCTTT	CSVEEGRGFTEAFF
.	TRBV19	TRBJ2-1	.	TGTGCCAGTAGTATAGGGGGGAACAATGAGCAGTTCTTC	CASSIGGNNEQFF
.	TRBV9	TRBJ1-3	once	TGTGCCAGCAGCGTAGAAGAGTCCAGGGCTGGAAACACCATATATTTT	CASSVEESRAGNTIYF
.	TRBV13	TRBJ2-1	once	TGTGCCAGCAGCTACTTACAACGGGGGACAGTCTACAATGAGCAGTTCTTC	CASSYLQRGTVYNEQFF
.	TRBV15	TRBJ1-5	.	TGTGCCACCAGCATGGGACCGTCGAATCAGCCCCAGCATTTT	CATSMGPSNQPQHF
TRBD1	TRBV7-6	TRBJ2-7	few	TGTGCCAGCAGTCGTGGACAGGCCTACGAGCAGTACTTC	CASSRGQAYEQYF
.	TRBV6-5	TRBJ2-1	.	TGTGCCAGCAGTCTGGCAGGGAGTGAGCAGTTCTTC	CASSLAGSEQFF
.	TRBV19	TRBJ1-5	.	TGTGCCAGTAGTATAACCCTACAGGATTTCAATCAGCCCCAGCATTTT	CASSITLQDFNQPQHF
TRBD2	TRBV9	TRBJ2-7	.	TGTGCCAGCAGCGCCGGGACTAGCGGATACGAGCAGTACTTC	CASSAGTSGYEQYF
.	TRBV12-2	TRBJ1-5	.	TGTGCAAGTCGTCAAGACCCGGGCAGGGAGCCGAGGCCCCAGCATTTT	CASRQDPGREPRPQHF
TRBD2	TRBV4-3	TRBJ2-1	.	TGCGCCAGCAGCCAAGACTCCGGGGGGGGCTCCTACAATGAGCAGTTCTTC	CASSQDSGGGSYNEQFF
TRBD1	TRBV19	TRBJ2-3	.	TGTGCCAGTAGTATCCCAACTCCTAACAGGGGCCTGCCTCCGGCGACGGGCACAGATACGCAGTATTTT	CASSIPTPNRGLPPATGTDTQYF
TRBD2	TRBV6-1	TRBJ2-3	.	TGTGCCAGCAGTGGACTAGCGGGGGGCACAGATACGCAGTATTTT	CASSGLAGGTDTQYF
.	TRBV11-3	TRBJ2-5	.	TGTGCCAGCAGCTCCAGTAAGCCTGGGGAGACCCAGTACTTC	CASSSSKPGETQYF
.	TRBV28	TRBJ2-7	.	TGTGCCAGCACCCTATATAGGAGGGCCGCCTACGAGCAGTACTTC	CASTLYRRAAYEQYF
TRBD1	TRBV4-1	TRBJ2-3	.	TGCGCCAGCAGCCCAGGCCAGGGACAGGGGGCAGATACGCAGTATTTT	CASSPGQGQGADTQYF
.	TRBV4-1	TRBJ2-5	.	TGCGCCAGCAGCCAAGAATATGGGGGGTACCAAGAGACCCAGTACTTC	CASSQEYGGYQETQYF
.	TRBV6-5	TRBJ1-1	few	TGTGCCAGCGGAGCAGGGACACCGAACACTGAAGCTTTCTTT	CASGAGTPNTEAFF
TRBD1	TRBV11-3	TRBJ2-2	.	TGTGCCAGCAGCTACAGGGGCAGCACCGGGGAGCTGTTTTTT	CASSYRGSTGELFF
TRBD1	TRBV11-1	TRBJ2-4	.	TGTGCCAGCAGAGCCGGGACAGGGGGCTCCCGGGCCAAAAACATTCAGTACTTC	CASRAGTGGSRAKNIQYF
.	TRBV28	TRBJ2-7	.	TGTGCCAGCAGCGGCAGAGGAAGGGGCGAATTTTACGAGCAGTACTTC	CASSGRGRGEFYEQYF
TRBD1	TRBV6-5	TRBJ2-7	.	TGTGCCAGCAGTTATCGACAGGGATACCCCTACGAGCAGTACTTC	CASSYRQGYPYEQYF
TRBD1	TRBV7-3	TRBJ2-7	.	TGTGCCAGCAGCCCCCTAGGGACAGGCTCCTACGAGCAGTACTTC	CASSPLGTGSYEQYF
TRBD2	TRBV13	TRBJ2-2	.	TGTGCCAGCAGCTTCCGACTAGCGGGTGAAACCGGGGAGCTGTTTTTT	CASSFRLAGETGELFF
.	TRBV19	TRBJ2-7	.	TGTGCCAGTAGTATGGGGCCGGCGGATTCCTACGAGCAGTACTTC	CASSMGPADSYEQYF
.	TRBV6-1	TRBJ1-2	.	TGTGCCAGCAGTGAATGGGGGTCCGCCTATGGCTACACCTTC	CASSEWGSAYGYTF
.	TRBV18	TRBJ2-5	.	TGTGCCAGCTCTCCTAGGTTCGAGACCCAGTACTTC	CASSPRFETQYF
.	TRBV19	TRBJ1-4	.	TGTGCCAGTAGGGCGTGGGTGGAAACTAATGAAAAACTGTTTTTT	CASRAWVETNEKLFF
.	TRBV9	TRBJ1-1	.	TGTGCCAGCAGCGTAGGAACGAACACTGAAGCTTTCTTT	CASSVGTNTEAFF
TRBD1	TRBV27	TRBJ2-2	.	TGTGCCAGCAGTCCTCGCCGGGACAGGGGTTGGGAGCTGTTTTTT	CASSPRRDRGWELFF
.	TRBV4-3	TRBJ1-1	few	TGCGCCAGCAGCCCGGGATTGAACACTGAAGCTTTCTTT	CASSPGLNTEAFF
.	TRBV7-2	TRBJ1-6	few	TGCGCCAGCAGCCCGGACTGGAGCTCCTATAATTCACCCCTCCACTTT	CASSPDWSSYNSPLHF
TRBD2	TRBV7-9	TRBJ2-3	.	TGTGCCAGCAGCTCCTCCCTAGCGGGAGGGTCAGATACGCAGTATTTT	CASSSSLAGGSDTQYF
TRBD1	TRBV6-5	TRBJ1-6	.	TGTGCCAGCAGTCCGGGACAGGTGAATTCACCCCTCCACTTT	CASSPGQVNSPLHF
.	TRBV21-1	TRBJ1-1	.	TGTGCCAGCAGCAAAGAGGTTATAATGAACACTGAAGCTTTCTTT	CASSKEVIMNTEAFF
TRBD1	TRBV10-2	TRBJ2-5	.	TGCGCCAGCAGTGCGACGACAGGGGCGCGGGAGACCCAGTACTTC	CASSATTGARETQYF